The 15 T cell receptor beta chains below come from one sample, sequenced in a study of graft-versus-host responses after intestinal transplantation. TCRdb keeps only in-frame clones here, not all; method: immunoSEQ multiplex PCR. The sample has 96,000 or so clones, around 90% seen once; the top ten hold around 0.17%. No antigens are known for them. Sequenced material: unstimulated CD4+ T cells sorted from spleen or lymph node cells, taken before intestinal transplant. All receptors derive from a human donor who received an intestinal transplant.

V and J are TRBV19 and TRBJ1-2; TRBD1 might be the D (6 bases). The germline V gene encodes CDR1 LNHDA and CDR2 SQIVND (reference sequence). The CDR3 spans 16 residues. Trimming stripped 4 bases from V and 7 bases from J, with 22 bases between. The CDR3 bases are TGTGCCAGTAGTACCGCTTTTGGGGGGGCATTATCTGGCTACACCTTC. It encodes CASSTAFGGALSGYTF.

The chain links TRBV5-4 to TRBJ2-5, with 8 bases aligning to TRBD1. Germline-derived CDR1 and CDR2 are SGHNT and YYREEE (reference sequence). The ends lost 4 bases at V and 0 bases at J; junction bases unmatched: 5. CDR3 size: 15 residues. The CDR3 nucleotides are TGTGCCAGCAGCCAGGGACAGGAGTACCAAGAGACCCAGTACTTC. Its translation: CASSQGQEYQETQYF. The full variable domain, with the rest looked up from reference TRBV5-4 and TRBJ2-5, is ETGVTQSPTHLIKTRGQQVTLRCSSQSGHNTVSWYQQALGQGPQFIFQYYREEENGRGNFPPRFSGLQFPNYSSELNVNALELDDSALYLCASSQGQEYQETQYFGPGTRLLVL.

The chain uses TRBV11-2 and TRBJ1-6, with a tentative D call TRBD1 (6 bases). This CDR3 is built from 15 residues. V was trimmed by 4 bases and J by 3 bases, leaving 10 bases between them. Germline lookup yields CDR1 SGHAT and CDR2 FQNNGV. The CDR3 nucleotides are TGTGCCAGCAGCTCAAGGGGGTTCTATAATTCACCCCTCCACTTT. It translates to CASSSRGFYNSPLHF.

V usage is TRBV4-1 and J usage is TRBJ1-2; the D gene is possibly TRBD1 (5 bases). Trimming pared 2 bases from V and 5 bases from J, leaving 12 bases between. This CDR3 contains 14 residues. From germline, CDR1 is MGHRA and CDR2 YSYEKL. This CDR3 is CASSQNRPPYGYTF. The DNA of the CDR3 is TGCGCCAGCAGCCAAAACAGGCCACCGTATGGCTACACCTTC.

The chain is built from TRBV10-1 and TRBJ1-1; D might be TRBD1 (5 bases). Germline values: CDR1 WNHNN, CDR2 SYGVQD (reference sequence). The V and J ends lost 7 bases and 5 bases respectively, with 20 bases between them. The CDR3 runs to 15 residues. CDR3 nucleotide sequence: TGCGCCAGCACCACCGCGGAAGGGAGGGGAACTGAAGCTTTCTTT. It specifies CASTTAEGRGTEAFF.

This clone was found once. The V call is TRBV14, the J call TRBJ1-4; D is perhaps TRBD1 (6 bases). The CDR3 totals 19 residues. Deletions cut 2 bases from V and 4 bases from J, with 23 bases between. Germline V gene sequence: CDR1 SGHDN, CDR2 FVKESK. In nucleotides, the CDR3 is TGTGCCAGCAGCCAACAACTGAAGTCAATTGGACAGATTAATGAAAAACTGTTTTTT. Translation gives CASSQQLKSIGQINEKLFF.

The V gene is TRBV7-2, the J gene TRBJ2-1; 7 nucleotides align to TRBD1. CDR1 and CDR2 from the germline V gene are SGHTA and FQGNSA. Trimming took 5 bases from V and 0 from J; bases not matched to a gene: 1. This CDR3 spans 14 amino acids. The CDR3 DNA reads as TGTGCCAGCAGCCGGGACAGCTCCTACAATGAGCAGTTCTTC. Residues: CASSRDSSYNEQFF.

The chain carries TRBV4-3 and TRBJ1-1; TRBD1 aligns across 8 bases. V gave up 3 bases and J gave up 7 bases; unmatched junction bases: 10. The CDR3 is 15 amino acids. Per the germline V gene, CDR1 is LGHNA and CDR2 is YSLEER. The CDR3 reads CASSHTGTGDNEAFF. For the CDR3, the DNA is TGCGCCAGCAGCCACACCGGGACAGGAGATAATGAAGCTTTCTTT.

The chain recombines TRBV5-3 with TRBJ2-3, with TRBD2 matching 8 bases. TRBV5-3 is recorded as an ORF, its role being uncertain. The CDR3 length is 16 residues. V shed 4 bases, J shed 2 bases, and the junction held 9 bases outside the gene matches. The CDR3 bases are TGTGCCAGAAGCCCCGGGCGGGGGGCCCCCACAGATACGCAGTATTTT. Its protein product is CARSPGRGAPTDTQYF.

CDR3 loop: CASSPTSGAKNIQYF. The CDR3 DNA is TGTGCCAGCAGCCCGACTAGCGGAGCCAAAAACATTCAGTACTTC. This chain uses TRBV5-6 with TRBJ2-4; TRBD2 agrees at 9 bases. There are 15 residues in the CDR3. Germline lookup yields CDR1 SGHDT and CDR2 YYEEEE. V dropped 4 bases and J dropped 0; count of bases not matched to a gene: 2.

The chain combines TRBV29-1 with TRBJ2-7; D perhaps matches TRBD2 (7 bases). Germline CDR1 is SQVTM and CDR2 is ANQGSEA. The CDR3 loop spans 12 amino acids. Trimming took off 7 bases at V and 0 bases at J, with 10 bases between the two ends. The CDR3 here is CSGAGHSYEQYF. The CDR3 region has the DNA TGCAGCGGAGCGGGACACTCCTACGAGCAGTACTTC.

This clone showed up just a few times. The chain combines TRBV2 with TRBJ1-5; D might be TRBD1 (5 bases). Trimming took off 3 bases at V and 1 base at J, with 10 bases between the two ends. The CDR3 runs to 15 residues. The germline gives CDR1 SNHLY, CDR2 FYNNEI. The CDR3, as DNA: TGTGCCAGCAGTGAGGAGGGGATCAGCAATCAGCCCCAGCATTTT. It encodes CASSEEGISNQPQHF.

The chain recombines TRBV10-1 with TRBJ2-1; maybe TRBD2 (6 bases). Germline lookup yields CDR1 WNHNN and CDR2 SYGVQD (reference sequence). V was clipped by 5 bases and J by 1 base, with 12 bases between them. This CDR3 has 15 residues. In DNA form, the CDR3 reads TGCGCCAGCAGTTATCTTGGGGGGTCCTACAATGAGCAGTTCTTC. Its translation: CASSYLGGSYNEQFF.

This rearrangement joins TRBV6-5 to TRBJ2-2, with D perhaps TRBD2 (5 bases). Trimming left V 0 bases short and J 6 bases short, with 11 bases between. Germline V gives CDR1 MNHEY, CDR2 SVGAGI. This CDR3 is built from 15 residues. The CDR3 DNA follows: TGTGCCAGCAGTTACTCCGGGCGGGTGTCCGGGGAGCTGTTTTTT. This translates into CASSYSGRVSGELFF.

The rearrangement joins TRBV7-3 to TRBJ2-2, with D maybe TRBD2 (5 bases). CDR1 is SGHTA, CDR2 FQGTGA, per germline. The CDR3 is 14 residues long. Trimming left V 3 bases short and J 1 base short, with 6 bases between. CDR3 sequence: CASSFGENTGELFF. The DNA of the CDR3 is TGTGCCAGCAGCTTCGGGGAGAACACCGGGGAGCTGTTTTTT.